Detailed here is one TCR beta chain. Germline V lookup: CDR1 SEHNR, CDR2 FQNEAQ (reference sequence). The V end lost 4 bases, the J end lost 9 bases, and 19 bases lay between the germline ends. The CDR3 is made up of 15 amino acids. The repertoire was sequenced with immunoSEQ multiplex PCR; TCRdb's copy has only in-frame clones and lacks some. The sample comprises approximately 17,000 clones, about three quarters of which are singletons, and about a fifth rests with the top ten. This entry comes from a study of ipilimumab plus nivolumab after autologous stem cell transplantation. Study details: Median doses per patient: a few ipilimumab, under 10 nivolumab.

The origin of this receptor is a male donor with diffuse large B-cell lymphoma. The chain carries TRBV7-9 and TRBJ2-1; D may match TRBD1 or TRBD2 (6 bases each). The sample was PBMCs, taken in a trial of ipilimumab plus nivolumab as post-transplant consolidation. The CDR3 DNA sequence: TGTGCCAGCAGCTCCCCAGCCTTAGGGGGGCGTGAGCAGTTCTTC. Its protein is CASSSPALGGREQFF.